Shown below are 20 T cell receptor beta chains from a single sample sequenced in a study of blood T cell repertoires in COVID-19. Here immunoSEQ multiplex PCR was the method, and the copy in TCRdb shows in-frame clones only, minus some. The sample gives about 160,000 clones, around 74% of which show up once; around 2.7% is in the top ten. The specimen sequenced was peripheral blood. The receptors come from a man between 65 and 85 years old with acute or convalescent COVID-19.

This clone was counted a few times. Written as DNA, the CDR3 is TGTGCCAGCAGCCAAGACGAAGGACAGGCGACTGAAGCTTTCTTT. Amino acid sequence: CASSQDEGQATEAFF. This sequence joins TRBV4-2 and TRBJ1-1; TRBD1 aligns across 7 bases. Trimming took 0 bases from V and 5 from J; bases not matched to a gene: 6. This CDR3 is 15 amino acids long. Germline CDR1 and CDR2: LGHNA and YNFKEQ.

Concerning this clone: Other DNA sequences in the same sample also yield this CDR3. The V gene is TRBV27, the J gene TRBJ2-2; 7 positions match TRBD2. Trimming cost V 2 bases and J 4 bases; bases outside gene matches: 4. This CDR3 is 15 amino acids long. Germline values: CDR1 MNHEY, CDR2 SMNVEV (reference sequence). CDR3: CASSLGAGVTGELFF. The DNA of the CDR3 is TGTGCCAGCAGTTTAGGTGCGGGAGTCACCGGGGAGCTGTTTTTT.

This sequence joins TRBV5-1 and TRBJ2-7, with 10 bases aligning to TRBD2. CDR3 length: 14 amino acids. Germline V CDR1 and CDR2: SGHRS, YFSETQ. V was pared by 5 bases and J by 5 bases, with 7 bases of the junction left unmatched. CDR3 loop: CASSIAGGKDEQYF. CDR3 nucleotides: TGCGCCAGCAGTATAGCGGGGGGCAAGGACGAGCAGTACTTC.

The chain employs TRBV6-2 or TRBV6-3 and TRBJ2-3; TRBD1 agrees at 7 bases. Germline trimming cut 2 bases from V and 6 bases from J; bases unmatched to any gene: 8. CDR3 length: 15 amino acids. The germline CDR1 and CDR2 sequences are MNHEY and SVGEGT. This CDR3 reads CASSYKTGLVDTQYF. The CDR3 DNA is TGTGCCAGCAGTTACAAGACAGGGTTGGTGGATACGCAGTATTTT.

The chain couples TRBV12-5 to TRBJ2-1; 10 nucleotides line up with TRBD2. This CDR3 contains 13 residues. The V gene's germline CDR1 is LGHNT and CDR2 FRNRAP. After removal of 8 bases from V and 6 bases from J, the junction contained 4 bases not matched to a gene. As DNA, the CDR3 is TGTGCTAGTTTCCCTAGCGGGGGCAATGAGCAGTTCTTC. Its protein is CASFPSGGNEQFF. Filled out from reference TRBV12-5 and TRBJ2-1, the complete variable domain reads DARVTQTPRHKVTEMGQEVTMRCQPILGHNTVFWYRQTMMQGLELLAYFRNRAPLDDSGMPKDRFSAEMPDATLATLKIQPSEPRDSAVYFCASFPSGGNEQFFGPGTRLTVL.

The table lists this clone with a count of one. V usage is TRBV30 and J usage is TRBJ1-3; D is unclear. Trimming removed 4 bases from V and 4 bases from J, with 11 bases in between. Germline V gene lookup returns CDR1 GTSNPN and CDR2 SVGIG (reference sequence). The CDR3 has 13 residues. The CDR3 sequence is CAWNTLGGNTIYF. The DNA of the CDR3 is TGTGCCTGGAACACCCTCGGGGGAAACACCATATATTTT. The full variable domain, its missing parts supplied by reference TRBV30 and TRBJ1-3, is SQTIHQWPATLVQPVGSPLSLECTVEGTSNPNLYWYRQAAGRGLQLLFYSVGIGQISSEVPQNLSASRPQDRQFILSSKKLLLSDSGFYLCAWNTLGGNTIYFGEGSWLTVV.

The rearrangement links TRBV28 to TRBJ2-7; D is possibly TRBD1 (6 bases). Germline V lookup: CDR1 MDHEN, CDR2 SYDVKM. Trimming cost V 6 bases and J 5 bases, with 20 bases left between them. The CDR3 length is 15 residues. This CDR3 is CASSPNRVIRNEQYF. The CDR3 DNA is TGTGCCAGCAGCCCTAACAGGGTTATTAGAAACGAGCAGTACTTC.

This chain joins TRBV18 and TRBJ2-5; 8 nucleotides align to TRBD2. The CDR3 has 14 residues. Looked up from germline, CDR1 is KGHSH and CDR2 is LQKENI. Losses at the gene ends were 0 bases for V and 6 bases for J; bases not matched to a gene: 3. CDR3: CASSPPSGGKTQYF. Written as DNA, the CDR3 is TGTGCCAGCTCACCACCGTCGGGAGGGAAGACCCAGTACTTC.

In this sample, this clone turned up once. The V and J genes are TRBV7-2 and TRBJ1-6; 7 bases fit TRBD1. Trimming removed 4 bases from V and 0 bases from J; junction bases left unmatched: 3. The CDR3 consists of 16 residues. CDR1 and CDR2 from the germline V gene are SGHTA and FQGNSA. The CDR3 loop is CASSSRQGSYNSPLHF. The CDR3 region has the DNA TGTGCCAGCAGCTCAAGACAGGGCTCCTATAATTCACCCCTCCACTTT.

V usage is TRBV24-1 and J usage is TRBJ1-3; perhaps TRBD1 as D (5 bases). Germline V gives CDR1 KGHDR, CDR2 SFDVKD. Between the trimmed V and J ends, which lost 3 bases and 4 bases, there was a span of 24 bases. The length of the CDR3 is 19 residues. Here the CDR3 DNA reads TGTGCCACCAGTGATGGTCCCACAGGTCCCCTAAGTGGCGGAAACACCATATATTTT. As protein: CATSDGPTGPLSGGNTIYF.

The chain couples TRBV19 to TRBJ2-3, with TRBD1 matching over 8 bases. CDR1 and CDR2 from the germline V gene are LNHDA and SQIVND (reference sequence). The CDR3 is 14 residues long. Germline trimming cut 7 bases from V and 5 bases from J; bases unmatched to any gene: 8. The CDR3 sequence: CASNNRGEGDTQYF. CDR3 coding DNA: TGTGCCAGTAACAACAGGGGGGAAGGAGATACGCAGTATTTT.

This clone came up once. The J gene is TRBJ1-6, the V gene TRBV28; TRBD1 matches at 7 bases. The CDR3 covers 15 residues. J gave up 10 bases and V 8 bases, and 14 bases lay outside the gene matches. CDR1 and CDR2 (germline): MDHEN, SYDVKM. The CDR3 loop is CASRGQVGANSPLHF. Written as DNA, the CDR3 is TGTGCCAGCCGTGGACAGGTTGGGGCGAACTCACCCCTCCACTTT.

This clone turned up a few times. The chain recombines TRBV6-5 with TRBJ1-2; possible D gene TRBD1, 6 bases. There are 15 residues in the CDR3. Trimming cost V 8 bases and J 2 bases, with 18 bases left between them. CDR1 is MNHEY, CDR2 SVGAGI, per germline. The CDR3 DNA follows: TGTGCCAGCCGCAGAGATCTCCAGGGGAACTATGGCTACACCTTC. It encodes CASRRDLQGNYGYTF.

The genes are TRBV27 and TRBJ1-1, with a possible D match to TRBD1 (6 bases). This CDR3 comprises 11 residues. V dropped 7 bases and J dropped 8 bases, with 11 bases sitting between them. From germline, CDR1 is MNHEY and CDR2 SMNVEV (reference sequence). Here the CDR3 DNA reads TGTGCCAGCACCACAGGGAGAGAAGCTTTCTTT. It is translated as CASTTGREAFF.

The CDR3 loop is CASSIAGFTGETQYF. CDR3 nucleotides: TGTGCCAGTAGTATAGCGGGGTTTACGGGGGAGACCCAGTACTTC. The chain is built from TRBV19 and TRBJ2-5, with a possible D match to TRBD2 (5 bases). The CDR3 contains 15 residues. The germline gives CDR1 LNHDA, CDR2 SQIVND (reference sequence). V lost 1 base to trimming and J lost 5 bases, with 14 bases between them.

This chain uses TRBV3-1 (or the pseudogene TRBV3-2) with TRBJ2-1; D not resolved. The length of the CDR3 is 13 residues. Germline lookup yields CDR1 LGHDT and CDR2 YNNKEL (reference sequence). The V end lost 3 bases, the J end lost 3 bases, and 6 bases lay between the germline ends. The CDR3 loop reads CASSHRDYNEQFF. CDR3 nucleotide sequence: TGTGCCAGCAGCCACCGAGACTACAATGAGCAGTTCTTC.

The CDR3: CASSLSSGSLQETQYF. The CDR3 bases are TGTGCCAGCAGTTTATCTAGCGGGAGCCTCCAAGAGACCCAGTACTTC. The chain has TRBV28 and TRBJ2-5; TRBD2 matches at 10 bases. The V gene's germline CDR1 is MDHEN and CDR2 SYDVKM. The CDR3 sequence is 16 residues long. The J segment lost 1 base and the V segment lost 1 base, leaving 3 bases of the junction unmatched. The full variable domain, rest sourced from reference TRBV28 and TRBJ2-5, is DVKVTQSSRYLVKRTGEKVFLECVQDMDHENMFWYRQDPGLGLRLIYFSYDVKMKEKGDIPEGYSVSREKKERFSLILESASTNQTSMYLCASSLSSGSLQETQYFGPGTRLLVL.

CDR3 DNA sequence: TGTGCCAGCAGTGACAGGGGGTATGGCTACACCTTC. Its translation: CASSDRGYGYTF. The rearrangement joins TRBV6-1 to TRBJ1-2; TRBD1 agrees at 7 bases. This CDR3 spans 12 amino acids. From germline, CDR1 is MNHNS and CDR2 SASEGT. J lost 5 bases, V lost 3 bases, and 0 bases had no gene match.

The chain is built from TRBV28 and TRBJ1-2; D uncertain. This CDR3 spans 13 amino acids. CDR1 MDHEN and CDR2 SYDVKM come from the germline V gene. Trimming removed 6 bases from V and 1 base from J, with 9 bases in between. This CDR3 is CASRAFYNYGYTF. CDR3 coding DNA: TGTGCCAGCAGAGCCTTTTATAACTATGGCTACACCTTC.

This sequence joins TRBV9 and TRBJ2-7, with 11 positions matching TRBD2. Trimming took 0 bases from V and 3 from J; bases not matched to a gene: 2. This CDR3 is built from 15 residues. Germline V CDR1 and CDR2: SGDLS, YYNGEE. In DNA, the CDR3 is TGTGCCAGCAGCGTAGCGGGACTAGCGGTCTACGAGCAGTACTTC. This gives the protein CASSVAGLAVYEQYF.